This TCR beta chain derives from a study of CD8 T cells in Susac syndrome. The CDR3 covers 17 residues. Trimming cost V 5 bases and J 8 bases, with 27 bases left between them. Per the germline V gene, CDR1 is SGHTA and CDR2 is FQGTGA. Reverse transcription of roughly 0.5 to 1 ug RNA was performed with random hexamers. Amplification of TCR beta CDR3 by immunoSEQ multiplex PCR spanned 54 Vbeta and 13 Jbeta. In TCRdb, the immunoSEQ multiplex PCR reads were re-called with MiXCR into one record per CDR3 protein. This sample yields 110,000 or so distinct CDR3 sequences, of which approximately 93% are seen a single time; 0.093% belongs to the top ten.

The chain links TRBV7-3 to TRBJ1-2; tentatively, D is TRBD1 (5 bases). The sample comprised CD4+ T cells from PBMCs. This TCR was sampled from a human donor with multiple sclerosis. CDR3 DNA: TGTGCCAGCAGCCCGGGACGGGCCACTCCTCTCGGGGAAGGCTACACCTTC. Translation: CASSPGRATPLGEGYTF.